This entry features one T cell receptor (beta chain) sequence. These data come from a study of CD8+ T cells in alopecia areata. This CDR3 has 14 amino acids. Germline V CDR1 and CDR2: PRHDT, FYEKMQ (reference sequence). The germline V and J ends were trimmed by 0 bases and 7 bases, with 10 bases remaining between them. Isolated RNA was reverse transcribed into cDNA used as the sequencing template. Sequencing was performed with immunoSEQ multiplex PCR; in TCRdb, only in-frame clones are kept and a portion is missing. The data show 150,000 to 200,000 clones, roughly 50% seen once. Sample treatment: oral pan-JAK inhibitor, 5-10 mg twice daily. Collected material from alopecia areata patients comprised lesional scalp punch biopsies and peripheral blood.

This chain links TRBV13 with TRBJ2-1; tentative D call: TRBD2 (6 bases). The sequencing used CD8+ T cells sorted from blood, collected at week 24, from a patient treated with tofacitinib. The TCR comes from a human donor with alopecia areata. The CDR3 DNA follows: TGTGCCAGCAGCTTAGGCCTGCGGGGAAATGAGCAGTTCTTC. This sequence encodes CASSLGLRGNEQFF.